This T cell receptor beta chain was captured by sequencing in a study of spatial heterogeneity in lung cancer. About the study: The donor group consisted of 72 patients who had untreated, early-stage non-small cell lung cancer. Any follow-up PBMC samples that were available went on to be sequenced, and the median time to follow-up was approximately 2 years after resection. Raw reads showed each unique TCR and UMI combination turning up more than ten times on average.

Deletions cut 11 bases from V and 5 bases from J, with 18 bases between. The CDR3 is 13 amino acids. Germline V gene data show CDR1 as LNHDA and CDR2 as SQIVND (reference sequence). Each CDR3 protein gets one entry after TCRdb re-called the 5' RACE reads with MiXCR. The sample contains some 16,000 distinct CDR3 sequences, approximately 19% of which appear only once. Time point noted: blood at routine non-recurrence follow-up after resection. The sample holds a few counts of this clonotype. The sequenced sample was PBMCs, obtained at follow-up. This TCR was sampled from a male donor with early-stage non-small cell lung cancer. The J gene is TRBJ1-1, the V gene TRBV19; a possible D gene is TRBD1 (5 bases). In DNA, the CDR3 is TGTGCCGCTCTGGGGGAGGACGGGACTGAAGCTTTCTTT. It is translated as CAALGEDGTEAFF.